This TCR beta chain is from a study of blood T cell repertoires in COVID-19. Study context: Acute and convalescent COVID-19 specimens originated in the United States, Italy and Spain. Sources were T cells, B-cell-depleted T cells, or PBMCs; the material itself was cDNA or gDNA.

In the source study's methods: Scientists estimated how many nucleated cells there were by amplifying reference gene primers. TCRdb keeps only in-frame clones here, not all; method: immunoSEQ multiplex PCR. Clone size and the V and J calls come from that table; the DNA yielded D and trimming. The sample contains 140,000 or so clones, about 85% of which appear only once. Participant-given clinical history determined each cohort assignment. V was pared by 4 bases and J by 1 base, with 13 bases between. CDR3 length: 15 residues. Looked up from germline, CDR1 is LNHDA and CDR2 is SQIVND (reference sequence).

This sequence was found in a middle-aged woman who had recovered from COVID-19. Specimen: PBMCs or T cells enriched from blood (not recorded which). J is TRBJ2-5 and V is TRBV19; D is possibly TRBD1 (5 bases). The CDR3 region is CASSKGMGPQETQYF. DNA of the CDR3: TGTGCCAGTAGTAAGGGGATGGGGCCCCAAGAGACCCAGTACTTC.